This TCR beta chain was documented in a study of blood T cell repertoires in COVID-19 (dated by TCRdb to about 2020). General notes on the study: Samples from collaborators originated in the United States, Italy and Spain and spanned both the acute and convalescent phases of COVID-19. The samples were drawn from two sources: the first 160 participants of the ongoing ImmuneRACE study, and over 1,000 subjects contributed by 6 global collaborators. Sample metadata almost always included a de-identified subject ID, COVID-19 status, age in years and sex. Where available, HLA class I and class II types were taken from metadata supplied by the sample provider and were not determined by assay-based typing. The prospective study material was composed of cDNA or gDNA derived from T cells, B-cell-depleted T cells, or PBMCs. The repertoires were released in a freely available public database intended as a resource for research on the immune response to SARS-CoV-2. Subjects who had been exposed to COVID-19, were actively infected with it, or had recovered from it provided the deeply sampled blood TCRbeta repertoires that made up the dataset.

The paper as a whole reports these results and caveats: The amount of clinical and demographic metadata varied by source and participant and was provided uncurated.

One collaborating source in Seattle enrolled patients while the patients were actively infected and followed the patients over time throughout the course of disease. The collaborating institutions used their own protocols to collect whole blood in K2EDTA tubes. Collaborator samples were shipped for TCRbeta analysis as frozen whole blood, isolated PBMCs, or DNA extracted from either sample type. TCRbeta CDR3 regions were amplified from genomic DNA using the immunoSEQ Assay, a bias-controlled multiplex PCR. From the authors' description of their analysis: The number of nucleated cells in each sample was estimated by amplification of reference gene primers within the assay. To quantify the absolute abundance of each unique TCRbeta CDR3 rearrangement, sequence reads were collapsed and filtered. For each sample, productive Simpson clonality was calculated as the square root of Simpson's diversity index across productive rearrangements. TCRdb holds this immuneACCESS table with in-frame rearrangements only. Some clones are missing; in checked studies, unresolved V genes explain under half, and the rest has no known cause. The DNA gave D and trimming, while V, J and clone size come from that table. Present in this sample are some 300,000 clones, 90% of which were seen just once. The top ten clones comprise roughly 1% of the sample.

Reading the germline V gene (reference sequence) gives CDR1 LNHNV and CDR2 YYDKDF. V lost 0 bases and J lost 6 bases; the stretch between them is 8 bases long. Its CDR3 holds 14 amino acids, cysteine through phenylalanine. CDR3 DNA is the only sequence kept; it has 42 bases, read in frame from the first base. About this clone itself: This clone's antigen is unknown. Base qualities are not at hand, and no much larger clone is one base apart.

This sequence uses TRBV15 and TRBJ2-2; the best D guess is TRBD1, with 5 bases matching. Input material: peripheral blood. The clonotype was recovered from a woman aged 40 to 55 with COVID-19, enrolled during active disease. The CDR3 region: CATSRDSGPGELFF. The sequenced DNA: TGTGCCACCAGCAGAGATTCAGGGCCCGGGGAGCTGTTTTTT.